The text below deals with one T cell receptor (beta chain). What it binds is unknown. The sample originates from a study of regulatory T cells in long-lasting Graves disease. The sample's time point: newly diagnosed GD, antithyroid drugs for less than 3 months. TCR sequences were obtained from RNA taken from PBMCs. With iRepertoire HTBI primers and Arm-PCR of CDR3 regions, TCR beta libraries were built. In the original processing: Identified segments across samples numbered some 62 TRBV and more than 11 TRBJ. TCRdb called the multiplex PCR reads again in MiXCR, with one record for every CDR3 protein. None of the V and J calls come from the authors' own analysis; TCRdb made them. The table lists hundreds of thousands of distinct CDR3 sequences, 16% of them singletons. V was trimmed by 2 bases and J by 6 bases, leaving 11 bases between them. The CDR3 is 14 residues long. General study points: Persistent disease samples used TRBV28, TRBJ1-2 and TRBJ2-5 preferentially.

This sample also belongs to another study, concerning T cells in Graves' hyperthyroidism and ophthalmopathy. That source adds: Diagnosis of hyperthyroidism was new in patients aged 18 to 65, and its duration was under 2 months. Blood samples included most of the expanded thyroid clonotypes exceeding 0.001.

The clonotype comes from a woman aged 25 to 39 with Graves disease. The chain combines TRBV12-3 or TRBV12-4 with TRBJ2-4; tentatively, D is TRBD1 or TRBD2 (5 bases each). The specimen was peripheral blood mononuclear cells (PBMCs), collected at new diagnosis, from a patient treated with antithyroid drugs. DNA of the CDR3: TGTGCCAGCAGTTTAAGGGGAGTAAGAAACATTCAGTACTTC. Translating gives CASSLRGVRNIQYF.